The 21 T cell receptor beta chains below all came from one sample that was sequenced in a study of cytomegalovirus exposure and HLA in healthy donors. Amplification used 60 Vbeta primers and 13 Jbeta primers. Clones were read by immunoSEQ multiplex PCR, and TCRdb kept only the in-frame ones, dropping some. Found here are over 100,000 clones, roughly 68% of them singletons; the top ten hold roughly 10%. Specimen: PBMCs. The receptors stem from a man under 40 in good health and CMV-seropositive.

This sequence joins TRBV6-1 and TRBJ2-1; 8 positions agree with TRBD2. The CDR3 sequence is 16 residues long. CDR1 is MNHNS, CDR2 SASEGT, per germline. V trimming: 4 bases; J trimming: 0 bases; junction bases outside the gene matches: 5. The CDR3 loop is CASSGTSPRSYNEQFF. In DNA, the CDR3 is TGTGCCAGCAGTGGGACTAGCCCTCGCTCCTACAATGAGCAGTTCTTC.

The gene calls are TRBV30 and TRBJ1-6; D perhaps matches TRBD1 (5 bases). The germline V gene has CDR1 GTSNPN and CDR2 SVGIG (reference sequence). Between the trimmed V and J ends, which lost 7 bases and 10 bases, there was a span of 14 bases. The CDR3 is 12 amino acids. The CDR3 DNA reads as TGTGCCTTGGGGCCGGGGGGATCACCCCTCCACTTT. Protein product: CALGPGGSPLHF.

The chain recombines TRBV5-1 with TRBJ1-4; TRBD1 matches 8 bases. Per the germline V gene, CDR1 is SGHRS and CDR2 is YFSETQ. The CDR3 contains 16 residues. V trimming: 0 bases; J trimming: 2 bases; junction bases outside the gene matches: 3. The CDR3 loop reads CASSLGTGRTNEKLFF. The CDR3 DNA follows: TGCGCCAGCAGCTTGGGGACAGGGAGGACTAATGAAAAACTGTTTTTT.

This clone has just a few counts. The chain uses TRBV5-1 and TRBJ2-2, with 8 bases lining up with TRBD1. This CDR3 spans 15 amino acids. V was clipped by 4 bases and J by 5 bases; unmatched bases: 7. The germline V gene has CDR1 SGHRS and CDR2 YFSETQ. The CDR3 DNA reads TGCGCCAGCAGCCAGGGGGACAGGACGACCGGGGAGCTGTTTTTT. It codes for CASSQGDRTTGELFF.

The CDR3 DNA follows: TGTGCCAGCATGGCGACACTCCCCTCCTACGAGCAGTACGTC. Translation: CASMATLPSYEQYV. This sequence joins TRBV28 and TRBJ2-7; D gene unclear. The germline CDR1 and CDR2 sequences are MDHEN and SYDVKM. V gave up 7 bases and J gave up 0 bases, with 13 bases separating them. The CDR3 runs 14 residues.

The rearrangement links TRBV11-2 to TRBJ1-5; 7 bases are shared with TRBD1. CDR1 and CDR2 (germline): SGHAT, FQNNGV. After removal of 5 bases from V and 4 bases from J, the junction contained 14 bases not matched to a gene. CDR3 length equals 17 residues. CDR3 sequence reads: CASSLVQGKDWNQPQHF. In DNA, the CDR3 is TGTGCCAGCAGCCTGGTACAGGGGAAAGATTGGAATCAGCCCCAGCATTTT.

In the case of this clone: Distinct nucleotide sequences in the sample also encode this CDR3. This chain connects TRBV7-9 to TRBJ1-4; weak D call: TRBD1 (6 bases). In germline, CDR1 is SEHNR, CDR2 FQNEAQ (reference sequence). The CDR3 length is 16 residues. The V end was cut by 6 bases, the J end by 5 bases, with 19 bases between. The DNA of the CDR3 is TGTGCCAGCAGTCAATTGTGGGGGGGCCGAAATGAAAAACTGTTTTTT. This sequence encodes CASSQLWGGRNEKLFF.

The CDR3: CASSEQGGQAGEQYF. The CDR3 nucleotides read TGTGCCAGCAGTGAACAAGGCGGGCAGGCGGGGGAGCAGTACTTC. This chain uses TRBV2 with TRBJ2-7, with D possibly being TRBD2 (6 bases). This CDR3 contains 15 residues. V lost 2 bases to trimming and J lost 7 bases, with 18 bases between them. CDR1 and CDR2 (germline): SNHLY, FYNNEI.

The genes are TRBV18 and TRBJ1-5; no definite D call. Trimming took off 3 bases at V and 6 bases at J, with 18 bases between the two ends. CDR1 KGHSH and CDR2 LQKENI come from the germline V gene. This CDR3 comprises 16 residues. CDR3 DNA sequence: TGTGCCAGCTCACCTCCAGGCCGGGGAGGGAGTCAGCCCCAGCATTTT. It translates to CASSPPGRGGSQPQHF.

The genes are TRBV11-1 and TRBJ2-2; TRBD2 aligns across 12 bases. This CDR3 has 16 residues. With 5 bases clipped from V and 3 bases from J, the junction kept 4 bases outside the gene matches. Germline CDR1 SGHAT, CDR2 FQDESV (reference sequence). The CDR3 nucleotides are TGTGCCAGCAGCCGAGCTAGCGGGGGGGACACCGGGGAGCTGTTTTTT. Its translation: CASSRASGGDTGELFF.

The chain couples TRBV19 to TRBJ1-2; D remains ambiguous. Deletions cut 4 bases from V and 0 bases from J, with 9 bases between. Germline CDR1 is LNHDA and CDR2 is SQIVND (reference sequence). The CDR3 runs to 14 residues. CDR3 loop: CASSTSRANYGYTF. In DNA form, the CDR3 reads TGTGCCAGTAGTACGTCGCGAGCTAACTATGGCTACACCTTC.

V and J are TRBV30 and TRBJ1-5, with D perhaps matching TRBD1 (5 bases). V dropped 5 bases and J dropped 4 bases, with 12 bases sitting between them. This CDR3 spans 13 amino acids. CDR1 is GTSNPN and CDR2 is SVGIG in the germline V gene (reference sequence). The DNA for the CDR3 is TGTGCCTGGCAGGCAGGGACTAATCAGCCCCAGCATTTT. It encodes CAWQAGTNQPQHF.

As DNA, the CDR3 is TGTGCCAGCAGTACAGCCTATGGCTACACCTTC. This gives the protein CASSTAYGYTF. The rearrangement joins TRBV7-9 to TRBJ1-2; D not resolved. The V end lost 6 bases, the J end lost 4 bases, and 6 bases lay between the germline ends. Germline-derived CDR1 and CDR2 are SEHNR and FQNEAQ (reference sequence). CDR3 length equals 11 residues.

The chain links TRBV10-3 to TRBJ2-1; D gene uncertain. This CDR3 is built from 15 residues. Germline loops: CDR1 ENHRY, CDR2 SYGVKD. V lost 3 bases, J lost 0 bases, and 9 bases lay in between. The CDR3 nucleotides are TGTGCCATCAGTGAAAGAGTGAGCTCCTACAATGAGCAGTTCTTC. Protein product: CAISERVSSYNEQFF.

V and J are TRBV28 and TRBJ1-4; TRBD1 agrees at 7 bases. V dropped 5 bases and J dropped 0; count of bases not matched to a gene: 9. The CDR3 has 17 residues. The germline V gene has CDR1 MDHEN and CDR2 SYDVKM. This chain's CDR3 is CASSPGGTAATNEKLFF. In DNA, the CDR3 is TGTGCCAGCAGTCCCGGAGGGACAGCAGCAACTAATGAAAAACTGTTTTTT.

The chain has TRBV29-1 and TRBJ2-5; D is possibly TRBD1 (5 bases). V gave up 7 bases and J gave up 2 bases, with 17 bases separating them. Germline values: CDR1 SQVTM, CDR2 ANQGSEA. The CDR3 loop spans 14 amino acids. The CDR3 nucleotides are TGCAGCGCCTACCGGTGGCAGGGACAAGAGACCCAGTACTTC. It yields the protein CSAYRWQGQETQYF.

The V call is TRBV11-2, the J call TRBJ2-3; no clear D gene. V gave up 5 bases and J gave up 2 bases, with 11 bases separating them. CDR1 is SGHAT, CDR2 FQNNGV, per germline. This CDR3 is 14 amino acids long. The CDR3 coding sequence is TGTGCCAGCAGCCCCTCGGGTCTCACAGATACGCAGTATTTT. Protein sequence: CASSPSGLTDTQYF.

The CDR3 reads CASSMGHLLLSGNTIYF. The CDR3 bases are TGTGCCAGTAGTATGGGACACCTTCTCCTCTCTGGAAACACCATATATTTT. The V and J genes are TRBV19 and TRBJ1-3, with D tentatively TRBD1 (6 bases). The V end was cut by 3 bases, the J end by 0 bases, with 15 bases between. The CDR3 has 17 residues. Germline-derived CDR1 and CDR2 are LNHDA and SQIVND (reference sequence).

The chain combines TRBV30 with TRBJ1-2; 8 bases fit TRBD1. The CDR3 has 14 amino acids. Germline CDR1 and CDR2: GTSNPN and SVGIG (reference sequence). Trimming at V came to 3 bases and at J to 5 bases, leaving 8 bases not matched to a gene. The CDR3 loop reads CAWSFTGGLYGYTF. The CDR3 DNA sequence: TGTGCCTGGAGCTTCACAGGGGGTTTGTATGGCTACACCTTC.

This sequence joins TRBV10-3 and TRBJ2-7; 7 nucleotides line up with TRBD1. After removal of 0 bases from V and 0 bases from J, the junction contained 5 bases not matched to a gene. Germline CDR1 and CDR2: ENHRY and SYGVKD. The length of the CDR3 is 16 residues. In DNA, the CDR3 is TGTGCCATCAGTGAGTCGATGACAGGGAGCTCCTACGAGCAGTACTTC. Protein product: CAISESMTGSSYEQYF.

This clone turned up a few times. This chain uses TRBV10-1 with TRBJ2-2; D may be TRBD1 (5 bases). Trimming removed 3 bases from V and 3 bases from J, with 8 bases in between. Germline V gene data show CDR1 as WNHNN and CDR2 as SYGVQD (reference sequence). This CDR3 comprises 14 residues. The CDR3 loop reads CASSEQADTGELFF. In DNA form, the CDR3 reads TGCGCCAGCAGTGAACAGGCAGACACCGGGGAGCTGTTTTTT.